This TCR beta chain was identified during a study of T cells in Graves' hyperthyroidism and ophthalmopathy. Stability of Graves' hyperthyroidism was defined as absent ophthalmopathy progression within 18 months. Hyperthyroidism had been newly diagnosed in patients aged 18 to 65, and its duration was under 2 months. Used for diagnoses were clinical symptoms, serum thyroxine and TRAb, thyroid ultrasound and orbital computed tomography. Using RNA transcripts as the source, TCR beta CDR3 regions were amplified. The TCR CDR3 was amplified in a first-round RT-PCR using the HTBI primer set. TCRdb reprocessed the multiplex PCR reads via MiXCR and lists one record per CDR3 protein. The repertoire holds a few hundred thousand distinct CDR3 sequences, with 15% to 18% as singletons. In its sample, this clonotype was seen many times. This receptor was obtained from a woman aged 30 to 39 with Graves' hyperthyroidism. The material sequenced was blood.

The CDR3 region is CASSGDLSDYEQYF. CDR3 DNA: TGCGCCAGCAGCGGGGACCTCAGCGACTACGAGCAGTACTTC. The V and J genes are TRBV5-1 and TRBJ2-7, with D perhaps assigned TRBD1 or TRBD2 (5 bases each). CDR3 length: 14 residues. CDR1 and CDR2 from the germline V gene are SGHRS and YFSETQ. V was trimmed by 4 bases and J by 3 bases, leaving 14 bases between them.